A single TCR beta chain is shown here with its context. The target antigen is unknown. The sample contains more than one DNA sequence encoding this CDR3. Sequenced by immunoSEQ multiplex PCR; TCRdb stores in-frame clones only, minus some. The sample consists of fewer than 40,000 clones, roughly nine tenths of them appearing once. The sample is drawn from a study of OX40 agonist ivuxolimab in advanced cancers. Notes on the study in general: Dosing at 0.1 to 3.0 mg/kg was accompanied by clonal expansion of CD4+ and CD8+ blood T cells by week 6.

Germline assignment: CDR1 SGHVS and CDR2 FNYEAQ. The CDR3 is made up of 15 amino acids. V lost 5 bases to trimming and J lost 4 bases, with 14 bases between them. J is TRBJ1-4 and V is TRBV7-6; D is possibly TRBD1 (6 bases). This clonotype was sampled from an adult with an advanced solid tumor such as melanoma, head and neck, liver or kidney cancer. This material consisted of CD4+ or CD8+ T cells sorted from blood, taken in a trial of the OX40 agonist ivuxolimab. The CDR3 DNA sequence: TGTGCCAGCAGCCGTGCGAGGGGGAATAATGAAAAACTGTTTTTT. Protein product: CASSRARGNNEKLFF.